Reported below is one TCR beta chain. This specimen belongs to a study of control samples from healthy donors and cancer patients. Repertoires were generated with immunoSEQ multiplex PCR, while TCRdb's copy carries only in-frame clones and drops some. The table includes 120,000 to 150,000 clones, 75% to 95% detected once. This CDR3 spans 13 amino acids. CDR1 is SQVTM and CDR2 is ANQGSEA in the germline V gene. V shed 5 bases, J shed 6 bases, and the junction held 7 bases outside the gene matches. The specimen sequenced was blood. This clonotype originated in a man under 40 in good health. This sequence joins TRBV29-1 and TRBJ1-2, with TRBD1 matching over 9 bases. In DNA, the CDR3 is TGCAGCGTTCTGGGACAGGGAAGGAATGGCTACACCTTC. Amino acid sequence: CSVLGQGRNGYTF.